This T cell receptor (beta chain) was identified during a study of cytomegalovirus exposure and HLA in healthy donors. The PCR contained 60 Vbeta and 13 Jbeta primers. Sequenced by immunoSEQ multiplex PCR; TCRdb stores in-frame clones only, minus some. The sample table includes some 70,000 clones. This receptor was taken from a man aged 40-49 years in good health and CMV-seronegative. Source material: PBMCs.

Here the CDR3 DNA reads TGTGCCAGCTCACCACTTCCGGGGGGCGTTGCGGGAGGCACTGAAGCTTTCTTT. This sequence encodes CASSPLPGGVAGGTEAFF. The chain couples TRBV18 to TRBJ1-1; D might be TRBD1 (6 bases). The CDR3 runs to 18 residues. V shed 1 base and J shed 4 bases, with 22 bases lying between them. Germline CDR1 and CDR2: KGHSH and LQKENI.